The rows below give T cell receptor beta chains drawn from one sample of a study of OX40 agonist ivuxolimab in advanced cancers. Sequenced by immunoSEQ multiplex PCR; TCRdb stores in-frame clones only, minus some. This sample yields 70,000 to 75,000 clones, of which roughly 78% are seen a single time; less than 6% belongs to the top ten. The specimen was CD4+ or CD8+ T cells sorted from blood, collected in a trial of the OX40 agonist ivuxolimab. These receptors all come from an adult with an advanced solid tumor such as melanoma, head and neck, liver or kidney cancer. Each CDR3 is given with its conserved first and last residue. A D gene is named only where the DNA matches it firmly. Only part of the rows carry a size: once, few, many, or a class if the clone is expanded.

>TRBD1|.|TRBV19|TRBJ2-7|14
TGTGCCAGTAGTCTGCGACAGGGCCCCTACGAGCAGTACTTC
CASSLRQGPYEQYF
>.|once|TRBV28|TRBJ1-2|14
TGTGCCAGCAGTTCTATGGGGCTCCTCTATGGCTACACCTTC
CASSSMGLLYGYTF
>.|.|TRBV2|TRBJ1-1|14
TGTGCCAGCAGTTCGGGACCGGGGAACACTGAAGCTTTCTTT
CASSSGPGNTEAFF
>.|.|TRBV28|TRBJ1-5|15
TGTGCCAGCAGTTTGTCCGGGAATGAGCGGCAGCCCCAGCATTTT
CASSLSGNERQPQHF
>TRBD2|.|TRBV6-5|TRBJ2-1|16
TGTGCCAGCAGTTCTTTCCAGGGACTAGGACTATTGGAGCAGTTCTTC
CASSSFQGLGLLEQFF
>.|.|TRBV14|TRBJ2-1|14
TGTGCCAGCAGCCAAACTAGTTCCTACAATGAGCAGTTCTTC
CASSQTSSYNEQFF
>TRBD2|.|TRBV4-2|TRBJ2-3|18
TGTGCCAGCAGCTCCCGACTAGCGGGAGATAGCAGCACAGATACGCAGTATTTT
CASSSRLAGDSSTDTQYF
>TRBD2|.|TRBV5-1|TRBJ2-1|18
TGCGCCAGCAGCTCTCTCCTGACGACTAGCGGGAGTAGTAGTGAGCAGTTCTTC
CASSSLLTTSGSSSEQFF
>TRBD2|.|TRBV5-1|TRBJ2-5|16
TGCGCCAGCAGGGACCTTAGCGGGGGGTTCCAAGAGACCCAGTACTTC
CASRDLSGGFQETQYF
>TRBD2|once|TRBV28|TRBJ2-7|12
TGTGCCAGCCGCGGGGGAGCGGGCGAGCAGTACTTC
CASRGGAGEQYF
>TRBD1|.|TRBV7-2|TRBJ2-7|14
TGTGCCAGCAGCCCGACAGGGGGCAGGTACGAGCAGTACTTC
CASSPTGGRYEQYF
>TRBD1|.|TRBV6-1|TRBJ1-2|14
TGTGCCAGCAGTGAGGGCGACAGGGTCTATGGCTACACCTTC
CASSEGDRVYGYTF
>TRBD2|.|TRBV10-3|TRBJ2-3|15
TGTGCCACTCGGGGGGGGGAGGTTTCCACAGATACGCAGTATTTT
CATRGGEVSTDTQYF
>TRBD1|.|TRBV29-1|TRBJ2-1|14
TGCAGCGTTGTGACAGGGGGCACGGGCAATGAGCAGTTCTTC
CSVVTGGTGNEQFF
>.|.|TRBV18|TRBJ2-2|12
TGTGCCAGCTCCCAAGACGGCGGGGAGCTGTTTTTT
CASSQDGGELFF
>.|.|TRBV5-3|TRBJ2-1|13
TGTGCCTGCACAGGGATCGCTTACAATGAGCAGTTCTTC
CACTGIAYNEQFF
>TRBD1|.|TRBV6-1|TRBJ2-5|15
TGTGCCAGCAGTCCTACCGGGACAGCACAAGAGACCCAGTACTTC
CASSPTGTAQETQYF
>TRBD1|.|TRBV18|TRBJ2-2|13
TGTGCCAGCTCAGCGGACAGGGCCGGGGAGCTGTTTTTT
CASSADRAGELFF
>TRBD1|.|TRBV7-2|TRBJ2-5|14
TGTGCCAGCAGCTTGGACAGGGTCCAAGAGACCCAGTACTTC
CASSLDRVQETQYF
>.|.|TRBV2|TRBJ1-5|14
TGTGCCAGCAGTGAAGATCAGGGAGGGCAGCCCCAGCATTTT
CASSEDQGGQPQHF
>TRBD2|.|TRBV19|TRBJ2-5|17
TGTGCCAGTAGTTCAGGAGGACTAGCGGGAGGACGGGAGACCCAGTACTTC
CASSSGGLAGGRETQYF
>.|.|TRBV7-2|TRBJ1-5|11
TGTGCCAGCAGCTTAGATGGGCCCCAGCATTTT
CASSLDGPQHF
>.|few|TRBV6-5|TRBJ1-6|15
TGTGCCAGCAGTTACTATAGGACAGATAATTCACCCCTCCACTTT
CASSYYRTDNSPLHF
>TRBD1|.|TRBV5-6|TRBJ2-7|14
TGTGCCAGCAGCTCCTGGACAGGGCCTTCGGGGCAGTACTTC
CASSSWTGPSGQYF
>TRBD1|few|TRBV28|TRBJ2-1|11
TGTGCCAGCGGGGACAGACTGGAGCAGTTCTTC
CASGDRLEQFF
>TRBD2|once|TRBV13|TRBJ2-3|17
TGTGCCAGCAGCTTAGGAGGGACTAGCGGGGCCACAGATACGCAGTATTTT
CASSLGGTSGATDTQYF
>.|.|TRBV5-1|TRBJ2-7|14
TGCGCCAGCAGCTTCGGGGGCTTTGGCTACGAGCAGTACTTC
CASSFGGFGYEQYF